The TCR beta chain under discussion was sequenced for a study of human T cells and chemical hapten exposure. TCRdb re-called the RACE reads through MiXCR, storing one row per CDR3 protein. The sample includes about 160,000 distinct CDR3 sequences, around 30% of them seen just once. Documented time point: patch test 3, about 24 weeks after DPC sensitization. Specified treatment: therapeutic diphenylcyclopropenone sensitization with weekly scalp DPC. Germline CDR1 DFQATT, CDR2 SNEGSKA (reference sequence). J lost 5 bases, V lost 1 base, and 6 bases had no gene match. The CDR3 runs to 14 residues. The input for sequencing was whole blood, taken in connection with sensitization to the hapten diphenylcyclopropenone (DPC). This receptor was taken from a young woman with alopecia areata. Some clones in this sample may be carry-over from other donors' samples. The chain employs TRBV20-1 and TRBJ2-5; 8 bases are shared with TRBD2. The CDR3 loop reads CSARAGGAGETQYF. DNA for the CDR3: TGCAGTGCTAGAGCCGGGGGGGCCGGGGAGACCCAGTACTTC.